Below are 11 T cell receptor beta chains sequenced from a single sample in a study of control samples from healthy donors and cancer patients. The assay was immunoSEQ multiplex PCR, and TCRdb's table has in-frame clones only and misses some. The table has about 82,000 clones, approximately 94% seen once. What was sequenced was blood. The receptors here all came from a woman under 30 in good health.

The chain is built from TRBV7-9 and TRBJ1-1; no clear D gene. The V end was cut by 1 base, the J end by 8 bases, with 2 bases between. The CDR3 length is 10 residues. Per the germline V gene, CDR1 is SEHNR and CDR2 is FQNEAQ (reference sequence). This chain's CDR3 is CASSLVEAFF. The DNA of the CDR3 is TGTGCCAGCAGCTTAGTAGAAGCTTTCTTT.

The gene calls are TRBV28 and TRBJ1-5; possible D gene TRBD1, 5 bases. CDR3 length: 14 amino acids. CDR1 and CDR2 from the germline V gene are MDHEN and SYDVKM. The germline V and J ends were trimmed by 4 bases and 2 bases, with 9 bases remaining between them. The CDR3 nucleotides are TGTGCCAGCAGTTCAGGGAGCGGCAATCAGCCCCAGCATTTT. This translates into CASSSGSGNQPQHF.

The rearrangement joins TRBV2 to TRBJ2-6; D is perhaps TRBD1 (6 bases). The CDR3 spans 18 residues. Germline CDR1 SNHLY, CDR2 FYNNEI. Between the trimmed V and J ends, which lost 5 bases and 0 bases, there was a span of 17 bases. The DNA of the CDR3 is TGTGCCAGCAGTCCTGACAGGCTCCAAAGCTCTGGGGCCAACGTCCTGACTTTC. It encodes CASSPDRLQSSGANVLTF. The full variable domain, in which reference TRBV2 and TRBJ2-6 provide the parts outside the CDR3, is EPEVTQTPSHQVTQMGQEVILRCVPISNHLYFYWYRQILGQKVEFLVSFYNNEISEKSEIFDDQFSVERPDGSNFTLKIRSTKLEDSAMYFCASSPDRLQSSGANVLTFGAGSRLTVL.

This clone was detected only once. Relative to the germline gene, one junction end is altered; a read error may explain this. The chain is built from TRBV3-1 (or the pseudogene TRBV3-2) and TRBJ2-2; weak D call: TRBD2 (5 bases). The length of the CDR3 is 12 residues. Germline V gene lookup returns CDR1 LGHDT and CDR2 YNNKEL (reference sequence). In DNA, the CDR3 is TGTGCCAACCAGGACGAACACCGGGGAGCTGTTTTT. Amino acid sequence: CANQDEHRGAVF.

This chain links TRBV27 with TRBJ1-5, with TRBD1 matching over 8 bases. The CDR3 runs 16 residues. The germline V gene has CDR1 MNHEY and CDR2 SMNVEV (reference sequence). After removal of 2 bases from V and 4 bases from J, the junction contained 7 bases not matched to a gene. DNA for the CDR3: TGTGCCAGCAGTTTAGGGTCGGACAGGGCAAATCAGCCCCAGCATTTT. Its translation: CASSLGSDRANQPQHF.

The chain joins TRBV7-9 to TRBJ1-2; no clear D gene. The CDR3 is 13 residues long. The germline V and J ends were trimmed by 2 bases and 2 bases, with 6 bases remaining between them. Germline V gene data show CDR1 as SEHNR and CDR2 as FQNEAQ (reference sequence). The CDR3 reads CASSLKGNYGYTF. The CDR3 coding sequence is TGTGCCAGCAGCTTAAAGGGCAACTATGGCTACACCTTC.

The chain recombines TRBV28 with TRBJ1-2; 7 positions agree with TRBD1. V was pared by 7 bases and J by 2 bases, with 7 bases of the junction left unmatched. This CDR3 has 14 residues. Germline assignment: CDR1 MDHEN and CDR2 SYDVKM. CDR3 amino acids: CASIPGGSNYGYTF. The CDR3 DNA sequence: TGTGCCAGCATTCCAGGGGGATCCAACTATGGCTACACCTTC.

V gene TRBV6-5 combines with J gene TRBJ2-7; D could derive from TRBD1 or TRBD2 (6 bases each). Germline-derived CDR1 and CDR2 are MNHEY and SVGAGI. This CDR3 is built from 14 residues. Trimming left V 2 bases short and J 5 bases short, with 13 bases between. The CDR3: CASSYGVGGHEQYF. The CDR3, as DNA: TGTGCCAGCAGTTACGGCGTAGGGGGGCACGAGCAGTACTTC.

This chain connects TRBV7-2 to TRBJ1-2; a possible D gene is TRBD1 (5 bases). Germline V gives CDR1 SGHTA, CDR2 FQGNSA. V was shortened by 5 bases and J by 4 bases, with 17 bases between the two germline ends. The CDR3 consists of 15 residues. CDR3 amino acids: CASSPRAGRAYGYTF. CDR3 DNA sequence: TGTGCCAGCAGCCCCCGGGCAGGGAGGGCCTATGGCTACACCTTC.

V is TRBV19 and J is TRBJ1-2; D is possibly TRBD1 (5 bases). Germline CDR1 LNHDA, CDR2 SQIVND (reference sequence). V dropped 9 bases and J dropped 8 bases, with 22 bases sitting between them. The CDR3 length is 14 residues. This CDR3 is CASSGALRTRGYTF. The CDR3 DNA reads as TGTGCCAGCTCCGGGGCGTTACGGACGCGGGGCTACACCTTC.

The genes are TRBV28 and TRBJ1-4; perhaps TRBD1 as D (6 bases). The length of the CDR3 is 13 residues. Germline values: CDR1 MDHEN, CDR2 SYDVKM. The germline V and J ends were trimmed by 8 bases and 2 bases, with 9 bases remaining between them. DNA of the CDR3: TGTGCCAGCTTCGGACAGACTAATGAAAAACTGTTTTTT. Protein product: CASFGQTNEKLFF.